The 30 T cell receptor beta chains below all came from one sample that was sequenced in a study of technical replicates of blood from several donors. The assay was immunoSEQ multiplex PCR, and TCRdb's table has in-frame clones only and misses some. The sample contains around 70,000 clones, 93% of which appear only once. Sequencing input: T cells isolated from PBMCs. Source of these receptors: a human donor in good health.

J is TRBJ2-7 and V is TRBV29-1; 9 bases are a match to TRBD1. The CDR3 spans 15 residues. The V gene end was trimmed by 4 bases and the J gene end by 2 bases; junction bases not matched to a gene: 9. Germline lookup yields CDR1 SQVTM and CDR2 ANQGSEA. The CDR3 sequence: CSVAEWGTGTYEQYF. DNA of the CDR3: TGCAGCGTTGCCGAGTGGGGGACAGGGACCTACGAGCAGTACTTC.

The rearrangement uses TRBV5-6 and TRBJ1-1; weak D call: TRBD1 (5 bases). The CDR3 loop spans 13 amino acids. V lost 4 bases and J 7 bases, leaving 14 bases between the germline ends. In germline, CDR1 is SGHDT, CDR2 YYEEEE. The CDR3 sequence: CASSAVPGGEAFF. The CDR3 coding sequence is TGTGCCAGCAGCGCCGTCCCGGGGGGTGAAGCTTTCTTT.

This clone was seen just once. V is TRBV11-2 and J is TRBJ1-2; a possible D gene is TRBD1 (6 bases). The germline V gene has CDR1 SGHAT and CDR2 FQNNGV. Trimming stripped 1 base from V and 5 bases from J, with 20 bases between. The CDR3 is made up of 17 amino acids. The CDR3 nucleotides read TGTGCCAGCAGCTTAGTCCGGGCGGGGGCTGGGGGTTATGGCTACACCTTC. The encoded protein is CASSLVRAGAGGYGYTF.

In its sample, this clone was seen once. The V gene is TRBV6-6, the J gene TRBJ2-7; 9 positions match TRBD1. The CDR3 runs to 16 residues. The junction had 14 bases not matched to a gene; V was cut back by 10 bases and J by 1 base. CDR1 is MNHNY and CDR2 is SVGAGI in the germline V gene (reference sequence). CDR3 nucleotide sequence: TGTGCCACCCGTCCTCAACAGGGGGCAAAATCCTACGAGCAGTACTTC. The encoded protein is CATRPQQGAKSYEQYF.

The rearrangement joins TRBV4-1 to TRBJ2-7; 9 nucleotides match TRBD2. The CDR3 loop spans 17 amino acids. Trimming cost V 0 bases and J 5 bases; bases outside gene matches: 11. Looked up from germline, CDR1 is MGHRA and CDR2 is YSYEKL. Here the CDR3 reads CASSQDERAGGIHEQYF. CDR3 DNA sequence: TGCGCCAGCAGCCAAGACGAGAGAGCGGGAGGCATCCACGAGCAGTACTTC.

The chain uses TRBV5-4 and TRBJ2-7; D call uncertain. Trimming took off 0 bases at V and 10 bases at J, with 8 bases between the two ends. From germline, CDR1 is SGHNT and CDR2 YYREEE (reference sequence). The CDR3 spans 11 residues. The CDR3 here is CASSLGAGQYF. The CDR3 DNA reads TGTGCCAGCAGCTTGGGAGCAGGACAGTACTTC.

The chain recombines TRBV9 with TRBJ2-1; 7 bases match TRBD1. The CDR3 runs to 16 residues. The V gene's germline CDR1 is SGDLS and CDR2 YYNGEE. V lost 0 bases and J lost 2; bases outside the gene matches: 5. The CDR3 sequence: CASSVAPTGTYNEQFF. The DNA for the CDR3 is TGTGCCAGCAGCGTAGCTCCGACAGGGACCTACAATGAGCAGTTCTTC.

The CDR3 here is CASSQQQGTEAFF. The CDR3, as DNA: TGCGCCAGCAGCCAGCAACAGGGTACTGAAGCTTTCTTT. The J gene is TRBJ1-1, the V gene TRBV4-1; maybe TRBD1 (6 bases). The CDR3 consists of 13 residues. With 3 bases removed from V and 5 bases from J, the gap between germline ends came to 10 bases. Germline lookup yields CDR1 MGHRA and CDR2 YSYEKL.

In DNA, the CDR3 is TGCGCCAGCAGCCCCCCCTCGGCTGAGGACGAGCAGTACTTC. Amino acid sequence: CASSPPSAEDEQYF. The rearrangement links TRBV4-1 to TRBJ2-7; no clear D. The CDR3 is 14 amino acids. V shed 4 bases and J shed 5 bases, with 15 bases lying between them. From germline, CDR1 is MGHRA and CDR2 YSYEKL.

The chain recombines TRBV10-1 with TRBJ2-7; perhaps TRBD1 as D (6 bases). V dropped 9 bases and J dropped 4 bases, with 10 bases sitting between them. There are 11 residues in the CDR3. Germline lookup yields CDR1 WNHNN and CDR2 SYGVQD (reference sequence). CDR3 coding DNA: TGCGCCAGTTCCCAGGGGTACGAGCAGTACTTC. Its translation is CASSQGYEQYF.

The chain couples TRBV2 to TRBJ2-2; weak D call: TRBD2 (7 bases). The germline V gene has CDR1 SNHLY and CDR2 FYNNEI. Trimming took 11 bases from V and 2 from J, leaving 15 bases between them. The CDR3 spans 14 residues. The CDR3 sequence: CAGTGGLNTGELFF. The CDR3 coding sequence is TGTGCCGGGACGGGGGGCCTAAACACCGGGGAGCTGTTTTTT.

V gene TRBV11-2 combines with J gene TRBJ2-7; D is unclear. V gave up 7 bases and J gave up 2 bases, with 12 bases separating them. Per the germline V gene, CDR1 is SGHAT and CDR2 is FQNNGV. The CDR3 sequence is 13 residues long. CDR3 residues: CASKAYSPYEQYF. The CDR3, as DNA: TGTGCCAGCAAAGCTTATTCCCCCTACGAGCAGTACTTC. The whole variable domain, filled in from reference TRBV11-2 and TRBJ2-7, reads EAGVAQSPRYKIIEKRQSVAFWCNPISGHATLYWYQQILGQGPKLLIQFQNNGVVDDSQLPKDRFSAERLKGVDSTLKIQPAKLEDSAVYLCASKAYSPYEQYFGPGTRLTVT.

The genes are TRBV19 and TRBJ1-4; possible D gene TRBD1, 6 bases. The CDR3 spans 14 residues. The V gene's germline CDR1 is LNHDA and CDR2 SQIVND (reference sequence). Trimming shortened V by 6 bases and J by 2 bases, and 10 bases separated the two germline ends. The CDR3 here is CASSITGTNEKLFF. The CDR3 region has the DNA TGTGCCAGTAGCATAACAGGGACTAATGAAAAACTGTTTTTT.

The chain employs TRBV2 and TRBJ2-7, with TRBD1 identical over 8 bases. The ends lost 6 bases at V and 5 bases at J; junction bases unmatched: 9. Germline V CDR1 and CDR2: SNHLY, FYNNEI. CDR3 length: 14 residues. The CDR3 protein is CASSWTGSRNEQYF. As DNA, the CDR3 is TGTGCCAGCAGCTGGACAGGGTCGAGGAACGAGCAGTACTTC.

The chain joins TRBV14 to TRBJ1-3; D is unclear. The CDR3 is 16 amino acids. CDR1 and CDR2 from the germline V gene are SGHDN and FVKESK. Trimming removed 0 bases at V and 0 bases at J, with 9 bases between. The CDR3 is CASSQDVGFSGNTIYF. The CDR3 DNA reads TGTGCCAGCAGCCAAGATGTCGGTTTCTCTGGAAACACCATATATTTT.

The rearrangement links TRBV10-2 to TRBJ1-2, with a possible D match to TRBD1 (5 bases). CDR3 length equals 13 residues. V shed 10 bases and J shed 6 bases, with 18 bases lying between them. The V gene's germline CDR1 is WSHSY and CDR2 SAAADI. The CDR3 region is CATVDSLAHGYTF. The CDR3 DNA reads TGCGCCACGGTAGACAGTCTGGCCCATGGCTACACCTTC.

In this sample, this clone turned up once. The rearrangement uses TRBV9 and TRBJ2-5, with a possible D match to TRBD1 (6 bases). CDR1 is SGDLS, CDR2 YYNGEE, per germline. This CDR3 region has 14 residues. V dropped 2 bases and J dropped 2 bases, with 10 bases sitting between them. DNA for the CDR3: TGTGCCAGCAGCGTCAGCAGGGGACAAGAGACCCAGTACTTC. It encodes CASSVSRGQETQYF.

This clone was recorded once. The chain uses TRBV19 and TRBJ2-1; no clear D gene. Trimming took 4 bases from V and 0 from J, leaving 10 bases between them. Germline V gives CDR1 LNHDA, CDR2 SQIVND (reference sequence). The CDR3 loop spans 15 amino acids. The CDR3 DNA is TGTGCCAGTAGTACCACTCGGAGCTCCTACAATGAGCAGTTCTTC. This translates into CASSTTRSSYNEQFF.

The V call is TRBV14, the J call TRBJ2-6; TRBD1 aligns across 8 bases. The CDR3 totals 18 residues. With V trimmed by 3 bases and J by 0 bases, 7 bases remained unmatched. Germline loops: CDR1 SGHDN, CDR2 FVKESK. CDR3 protein: CASSQWTGPYSGANVLTF. DNA for the CDR3: TGTGCCAGCAGCCAGTGGACAGGGCCGTACTCTGGGGCCAACGTCCTGACTTTC.

This chain joins TRBV7-6 and TRBJ2-7, with 10 bases fitting TRBD1. This CDR3 is built from 14 residues. V was clipped by 5 bases and J by 4 bases; unmatched bases: 5. Germline V lookup: CDR1 SGHVS, CDR2 FNYEAQ. CDR3 bases: TGTGCCAGCAGCCGGGACAGGGGAGGGTACGAGCAGTACTTC. Its protein product is CASSRDRGGYEQYF. The variable domain in full, completed from reference TRBV7-6 and TRBJ2-7, reads GAGVSQSPRYKVTKRGQDVALRCDPISGHVSLYWYRQALGQGPEFLTYFNYEAQQDKSGLPNDRFSAERPEGSISTLTIQRTEQRDSAMYRCASSRDRGGYEQYFGPGTRLTVT.

This clone was picked up one time. V and J are TRBV10-1 and TRBJ2-7, with 8 bases aligning to TRBD2. The junction had 5 bases not matched to a gene; V was cut back by 4 bases and J by 6 bases. CDR1 and CDR2 from the germline V gene are WNHNN and SYGVQD (reference sequence). The CDR3 sequence is 13 residues long. The DNA of the CDR3 is TGCGCCAGCAGTGTCAGCGGGAGTACCGAGCAGTACTTC. This codes for CASSVSGSTEQYF.

The chain uses TRBV7-9 and TRBJ2-3; 9 nucleotides align to TRBD2. Germline CDR1 reads SEHNR; CDR2 reads FQNEAQ (reference sequence). V shed 2 bases and J 2 bases; nucleotides not matched to a gene: 11. This CDR3 contains 18 residues. CDR3 protein: CASSLRSASGVLTDTQYF. Here the CDR3 DNA reads TGTGCCAGCAGCTTAAGATCGGCTAGCGGGGTTCTCACAGATACGCAGTATTTT.

This chain uses TRBV9 with TRBJ1-2, with 7 bases that match TRBD1. CDR1 and CDR2 from the germline V gene are SGDLS and YYNGEE. This CDR3 has 14 residues. Trimming took 6 bases from V and 2 from J; bases not matched to a gene: 7. The CDR3 loop is CASTGTVRNYGYTF. The CDR3 DNA reads as TGTGCCAGCACCGGGACAGTCCGAAACTATGGCTACACCTTC.

V usage is TRBV25-1 and J usage is TRBJ1-2, with a weak D call TRBD1 (5 bases). The CDR3 consists of 15 residues. Trimming left V 7 bases short and J 8 bases short, with 23 bases between. CDR1 is MGHDK, CDR2 SYGVNS, per germline. For the CDR3, the DNA is TGTGCCAGCACCCCACCGGGGGGTTTCGTCGGAGGCTACACCTTC. Translating gives CASTPPGGFVGGYTF.

The genes are TRBV30 and TRBJ1-4, with 7 bases matching TRBD1. Germline values: CDR1 GTSNPN, CDR2 SVGIG (reference sequence). The trim removed 1 base at V and 0 bases at J, leaving 8 bases unmatched. The CDR3 extends over 17 amino acids. The CDR3 DNA reads as TGTGCCTGGAGTGGGCAAAACAGGGGCGCAACTAATGAAAAACTGTTTTTT. Protein product: CAWSGQNRGATNEKLFF.

CDR3 sequence reads: CAGDPAGGNNEQFF. Written as DNA, the CDR3 is TGTGCCGGGGACCCAGCGGGGGGCAACAATGAGCAGTTCTTC. The chain joins TRBV30 to TRBJ2-1; 9 bases map to TRBD2. The ends lost 8 bases at V and 5 bases at J; junction bases unmatched: 10. The V gene's germline CDR1 is GTSNPN and CDR2 SVGIG (reference sequence). The CDR3 has 14 amino acids. The entire variable domain, with the rest obtained from reference TRBV30 and TRBJ2-1, is as follows: SQTIHQWPATLVQPVGSPLSLECTVEGTSNPNLYWYRQAAGRGLQLLFYSVGIGQISSEVPQNLSASRPQDRQFILSSKKLLLSDSGFYLCAGDPAGGNNEQFFGPGTRLTVL.

The V call is TRBV5-1, the J call TRBJ2-1, with 7 bases identical to TRBD1. V shed 4 bases, J shed 3 bases, and the junction held 10 bases outside the gene matches. Germline CDR1 is SGHRS and CDR2 is YFSETQ. This CDR3 has 16 amino acids. This CDR3 reads CASSPSTGAFYNEQFF. CDR3 DNA sequence: TGCGCCAGCAGCCCCAGTACAGGGGCGTTCTACAATGAGCAGTTCTTC.

The chain has TRBV15 and TRBJ1-2; D remains unclear. Germline V gene sequence: CDR1 LNHNV, CDR2 YYDKDF (reference sequence). The CDR3 runs to 17 residues. V was trimmed by 1 base and J by 8 bases, leaving 23 bases between them. The CDR3 DNA reads TGTGCCACCAGCAGAGCTCCAGGTATTTCGGGATCTCACGGCTACACCTTC. This gives the protein CATSRAPGISGSHGYTF.

The V gene is TRBV5-1, the J gene TRBJ2-2; the match to TRBD1 covers 9 bases. The V gene's germline CDR1 is SGHRS and CDR2 YFSETQ. The ends lost 4 bases at V and 2 bases at J; junction bases unmatched: 3. The CDR3 sequence is 15 residues long. This CDR3 is CASSPGQGNTGELFF. Here the CDR3 DNA reads TGCGCCAGCAGCCCGGGACAGGGTAACACCGGGGAGCTGTTTTTT. The whole variable domain, remainder taken from reference TRBV5-1 and TRBJ2-2, is KAGVTQTPRYLIKTRGQQVTLSCSPISGHRSVSWYQQTPGQGLQFLFEYFSETQRNKGNFPGRFSGRQFSNSRSEMNVSTLELGDSALYLCASSPGQGNTGELFFGEGSRLTVL.

The chain recombines TRBV19 with TRBJ1-3; D is unclear. The CDR3 has 15 amino acids. The germline gives CDR1 LNHDA, CDR2 SQIVND (reference sequence). Trimming removed 1 base at V and 2 bases at J, with 9 bases between. The CDR3 sequence: CASSIVGGTGNTIYF. CDR3 in DNA: TGTGCCAGTAGTATAGTGGGAGGGACTGGAAACACCATATATTTT. The complete variable domain, with remaining parts taken from reference TRBV19 and TRBJ1-3, reads DGGITQSPKYLFRKEGQNVTLSCEQNLNHDAMYWYRQDPGQGLRLIYYSQIVNDFQKGDIAEGYSVSREKKESFPLTVTSAQKNPTAFYLCASSIVGGTGNTIYFGEGSWLTVV.